The T cell receptor beta chain under discussion was sequenced for a study of identical twins (dated by TCRdb to about 2016). For the wider study: To test whether fetal clonotypes persist, this study deep-sequenced TCR alpha and beta repertoires from monozygotic twins, from unrelated adults of various ages, and from cord blood. Replicate twin experiments were performed at different times using different library preparation protocols to rule out contamination.

Libraries were prepared through 5' RACE. The sequencer listed for this sample is Illumina HiSeq 2000. A universal primer binding site was added through template switching, and the final cDNA carried a unique molecular identifier so that TCR cDNA molecules could be counted accurately. First-strand cDNA for TCR alpha and beta chains was synthesized from specific primers in the conserved constant-segment region. To control for contamination, each cDNA library was double barcoded with a SMART-Mk sample barcode plus Illumina barcodes. TruSeq adapter sequences and Illumina sample barcodes were added in two successive PCR steps. The TCR alpha and beta cDNA libraries were sequenced on the Illumina HiSeq platform using custom primers. On the authors' methods: MiGEC was used to process raw reads and extract unique molecular identifiers, and MiXCR was used to find CDR3 positions. For each individual, recombination models were inferred using an EM algorithm with the repgenHMM and IGoR tools. The tcR package in R was used for shared clonotype analysis, with sharing normalized by the product of cloneset sizes. To study raw recombination free of thymic and clonal selection effects, out-of-frame nonproductive sequences were analyzed. TCRdb handled the public reads itself, with Q25 trimming in fastp and clone calling in MiXCR, and kept productive beta chains. Rows are combined by CDR3 protein, so each entry shows the most common genes and DNA. The V and J calls shown here were made by TCRdb, not taken from the authors' results. The sample includes around 680,000 distinct CDR3 sequences, with about 9.4% observed a single time. The ten most abundant clones make up 0.8% to 1% of the sample.

Only healthy Caucasian donors were included. The twin cohort consisted of three pairs of female monozygotic twins, all aged about 18 to 29 years. The RNA used for TCR libraries was isolated from peripheral blood mononuclear cells. This clonotype was picked up a small number of times. Its binding antigen is unknown. Per-nucleotide qualities are absent, and no much larger clonotype sits a single base away. According to the germline V gene, CDR1 reads MDHEN and CDR2 reads SYDVKM. For this chain, trimming is 7 bases at the V end and 6 bases at the J end, and the number of junction bases without a gene match is 19. The CDR3 contains 17 residues, cysteine and phenylalanine counted. The entry retains the CDR3 DNA only, 51 bases that are in frame from base 1. Study-wide conclusions, independent of this receptor: Because the same donors could not be followed over many years, the conclusions relied on cross-sectional statistical analysis. Compared with coincidental sharing between unrelated individuals, out-of-frame TCR alpha sequences shared between twins showed an excess of sequences with low generation probability. The excess sharing between twins in beta out-of-frame sequences was weaker because fewer shared sequences reduced the signal-to-noise ratio. In monozygotic twins, recombination models systematically underestimated out-of-frame TCR alpha sharing, but the models matched the sharing seen between unrelated individuals. Zero-insertion analyses could be partly confounded by invariant T cells such as MAIT and iNKT, although diverse VJ usage argued against such confounding for most clonotypes. Fewer insertions were carried by abundant cord blood beta clonotypes; a weaker similar trend was observed in young adult naive repertoires, while no such trend was observed in memory repertoires.

This same sample was also taken into another study, of yellow fever vaccine responses in identical twins. From that second study: According to the authors, in identical twins the way T cells responded to vaccination appeared partly convergent and partly personalized. In the study, vaccine-responding T cell clones were precisely tracked in identical twins.

The TCR originated in a woman between 18 and 29 years old in good health. The sequence links TRBV28 to TRBJ2-7; 9 bases in between match TRBD2. Sequenced sample: PBMCs. The bases are TGTGCCAGCATACCGGAGCTCTGGCGGGAGGGCCCGTCCGAGCAGTACTTC. Its protein product is CASIPELWREGPSEQYF. The CDR3 plus the reference TRBV28 and TRBJ2-7 genes for the other parts give the full variable domain: DVKVTQSSRYLVKRTGEKVFLECVQDMDHENMFWYRQDPGLGLRLIYFSYDVKMKEKGDIPEGYSVSREKKERFSLILESASTNQTSMYLCASIPELWREGPSEQYFGPGTRLTVT.